Below are 26 T cell receptor beta chains sequenced from a single sample in a study of PD-L1 blockade in urothelial cancer. Profiling relied on immunoSEQ multiplex PCR, and the TCRdb table lists in-frame clones only, not all of them. The sample lists tens of thousands of clones, over 75% seen once, with around 15% in the top ten. Described time point: pretreatment peripheral blood. This material consisted of PBMCs, taken around atezolizumab (anti-PD-L1) treatment. These receptors were obtained from a man aged 55 to 69 with urothelial cancer.

The CDR3 sequence: CASSSGTGVLQETQYF. In DNA, the CDR3 is TGTGCCAGTAGTTCCGGGACAGGGGTCCTCCAAGAGACCCAGTACTTC. V usage is TRBV19 and J usage is TRBJ2-5, with TRBD1 matching 10 bases. Germline V gene sequence: CDR1 LNHDA, CDR2 SQIVND (reference sequence). With 5 bases clipped from V and 1 base from J, the junction kept 7 bases outside the gene matches. The CDR3 is 16 residues long.

This chain links TRBV6-1 with TRBJ2-5; D perhaps matches TRBD1 (5 bases). Trimming cost V 4 bases and J 5 bases, with 20 bases left between them. The CDR3 totals 16 residues. Germline loops: CDR1 MNHNS, CDR2 SASEGT. The DNA of the CDR3 is TGTGCCAGCAGTGGGCATTTGGGCCAGGGCGGCGAGACCCAGTACTTC. Translated: CASSGHLGQGGETQYF.

The V gene is TRBV30, the J gene TRBJ1-5, with 10 bases matching TRBD1. Germline V gene lookup returns CDR1 GTSNPN and CDR2 SVGIG (reference sequence). V lost 2 bases, J lost 6 bases, and 7 bases stayed unmatched. The CDR3 spans 15 residues. In DNA form, the CDR3 reads TGTGCCTGGAGTTCCGGACAGGGGGGAATTCAGCCCCAGCATTTT. It is translated as CAWSSGQGGIQPQHF.

The chain joins TRBV6-4 to TRBJ2-7, with D perhaps TRBD1 (5 bases). CDR3 size: 14 residues. Trimming removed 6 bases from V and 4 bases from J, with 16 bases in between. Germline lookup yields CDR1 MRHNA and CDR2 SNTAGT. In DNA form, the CDR3 reads TGTGCCAGCAGGGCGAATAGGGGAAGATACGAGCAGTACTTC. Protein: CASRANRGRYEQYF.

V is TRBV6-1 and J is TRBJ1-5; D perhaps matches TRBD1 (5 bases). CDR1 MNHNS and CDR2 SASEGT come from the germline V gene. Trimming pared 4 bases from V and 4 bases from J, leaving 8 bases between. The CDR3 has 13 residues. The DNA for the CDR3 is TGTGCCAGCAGTGTGACAGTTAATCAGCCCCAGCATTTT. Translation gives CASSVTVNQPQHF.

For the CDR3, the DNA is TGCGCCAGCAGCTTGGGGGGAGTTGGTGGCTACACCTTC. It codes for CASSLGGVGGYTF. The J gene is TRBJ1-2, the V gene TRBV5-1; D unresolved. V lost 0 bases and J lost 7, with 10 bases in between. From germline, CDR1 is SGHRS and CDR2 YFSETQ. CDR3 size: 13 residues.

This clone was recorded once. V gene TRBV30 combines with J gene TRBJ2-7; 10 positions match TRBD1. This CDR3 comprises 17 residues. The germline V gene has CDR1 GTSNPN and CDR2 SVGIG (reference sequence). V gave up 2 bases and J gave up 0 bases; unmatched junction bases: 10. CDR3 protein: CAWSIDRGLPFSYEQYF. CDR3 DNA: TGTGCCTGGAGTATCGACAGGGGGCTCCCCTTCTCCTACGAGCAGTACTTC.

This chain connects TRBV11-1 to TRBJ2-5; TRBD2 matches at 16 bases. Germline loops: CDR1 SGHAT, CDR2 FQDESV (reference sequence). CDR3 size: 17 residues. Trimming took 5 bases from V and 5 from J; bases not matched to a gene: 8. The CDR3 loop is CASSVRGLAGGPETQYF. The CDR3 DNA follows: TGTGCCAGCAGCGTCCGGGGACTAGCGGGGGGGCCGGAGACCCAGTACTTC. Complete variable domain (other parts from reference TRBV11-1 and TRBJ2-5): EAEVAQSPRYKITEKSQAVAFWCDPISGHATLYWYRQILGQGPELLVQFQDESVVDDSQLPKDRFSAERLKGVDSTLKIQPAELGDSAMYLCASSVRGLAGGPETQYFGPGTRLLVL.

Notes on this clone: The germline gene is not matched at one end of the junction; a read error may be the cause. DNA of the CDR3: TGTGCGTGGAAGGAGGGGTACAATGAGCAGTTCTTC. Protein: CAWKEGYNEQFF. The chain employs TRBV30 and TRBJ2-1; D is possibly TRBD2 (6 bases). Germline V gene sequence: CDR1 GTSNPN, CDR2 SVGIG (reference sequence). The CDR3 consists of 12 residues.

CDR3 protein: CASSDPGVGYTF. As DNA, the CDR3 is TGTGCCAGCAGTGACCCGGGGGTTGGCTACACCTTC. The V and J genes are TRBV6-4 and TRBJ1-2; TRBD1 might be the D (5 bases). This CDR3 comprises 12 residues. The germline CDR1 and CDR2 sequences are MRHNA and SNTAGT. Deletions cut 2 bases from V and 7 bases from J, with 8 bases between.

Notes on this clone: No DNA is shown, since the ends of the CDR3 on it are uncertain; the CDR3 is the one TCRdb lists. The rearrangement joins TRBV11-1 to TRBJ2-5; TRBD2 is the table's D call and was not checked against the DNA. From its first to its last residue, the CDR3 has 13 amino acids. The germline gives CDR1 SGHAT, CDR2 FQDESV (reference sequence). The CDR3 loop reads CASSFGSGETQYF.

The chain couples TRBV7-9 to TRBJ2-3; D might be TRBD2 (5 bases). The germline gives CDR1 SEHNR, CDR2 FQNEAQ (reference sequence). CDR3 size: 15 residues. V was pared by 0 bases and J by 3 bases, with 10 bases between. The CDR3 nucleotides are TGTGCCAGCAGCTTAGCGAGAAGGACTACAGATACGCAGTATTTT. Its translation: CASSLARRTTDTQYF.

This chain connects TRBV30 to TRBJ2-3; a weak D match, TRBD1 (5 bases). Trimming removed 5 bases at V and 0 bases at J, with 21 bases between. This CDR3 has 17 residues. Per germline, CDR1 GTSNPN and CDR2 SVGIG (reference sequence). The CDR3 nucleotides read TGTGCCTGGGACAGAAGGCTGACCGCTCCGAGCACAGATACGCAGTATTTT. It specifies CAWDRRLTAPSTDTQYF.

In its sample, this clone was seen once. The chain joins TRBV7-2 to TRBJ2-3; 14 nucleotides line up with TRBD2. Germline lookup yields CDR1 SGHTA and CDR2 FQGNSA. V was pared by 1 base and J by 3 bases, with 0 bases of the junction left unmatched. This CDR3 region has 16 residues. CDR3 sequence (DNA): TGTGCCAGCAGCTTAGGACTAGCGGGAGGGACAGATACGCAGTATTTT. This gives the protein CASSLGLAGGTDTQYF.

The CDR3 here is CASSLTNQGWVFF. The DNA for the CDR3 is TGTGCCAGCAGCTTGACCAATCAGGGCTGGGTTTTCTTT. The rearrangement joins TRBV5-8 to TRBJ1-1, with D tentatively TRBD1 (5 bases). Germline V gene sequence: CDR1 SGHTS, CDR2 YDEGEE. The CDR3 extends over 13 amino acids. V was pared by 1 base and J by 13 bases, with 17 bases between.

In DNA form, the CDR3 reads TGCGCCAGCAGCTCAAGGACAGGGGGGAACTATGGCTACACCTTC. Its translation: CASSSRTGGNYGYTF. The J gene is TRBJ1-2, the V gene TRBV5-1; 10 bases are a match to TRBD1. The J segment lost 2 bases and the V segment lost 3 bases, leaving 4 bases of the junction unmatched. The length of the CDR3 is 15 residues. The germline V gene encodes CDR1 SGHRS and CDR2 YFSETQ.

The V gene is TRBV7-2, the J gene TRBJ2-2, with D perhaps matching TRBD2 (6 bases). The CDR3 runs 13 residues. V was cut by 3 bases and J by 6 bases, with 8 bases left in between. The germline gives CDR1 SGHTA, CDR2 FQGNSA. CDR3 coding DNA: TGTGCCAGCAGCTTGAGCGGGCCCGGGGAGCTGTTTTTT. This encodes CASSLSGPGELFF. The whole variable domain, filled in from reference TRBV7-2 and TRBJ2-2, reads GAGVSQSPSNKVTEKGKDVELRCDPISGHTALYWYRQSLGQGLEFLIYFQGNSAPDKSGLPSDRFSAERTGGSVSTLTIQRTQQEDSAVYLCASSLSGPGELFFGEGSRLTVL.

This clone was counted a single time. V is TRBV9 and J is TRBJ2-1, with 7 bases aligning to TRBD1. Germline V CDR1 and CDR2: SGDLS, YYNGEE. The J segment lost 1 base and the V segment lost 2 bases, leaving 6 bases of the junction unmatched. The CDR3 contains 16 residues. CDR3 amino acids: CASSVSRDSSYNEQFF. CDR3 nucleotides: TGTGCCAGCAGCGTCTCTCGGGACAGTTCCTACAATGAGCAGTTCTTC.

The J gene is TRBJ2-2, the V gene TRBV7-8; 8 bases line up with TRBD1. The germline CDR1 and CDR2 sequences are SGHVS and FQNEAQ. V was clipped by 1 base and J by 2 bases; unmatched bases: 9. This CDR3 region has 18 residues. CDR3 coding DNA: TGTGCCAGCAGCTTAGTAAGGGGGCCAGGGGGCAACACCGGGGAGCTGTTTTTT. Protein: CASSLVRGPGGNTGELFF.

The chain carries TRBV27 and TRBJ2-7; TRBD2 aligns across 8 bases. CDR1 is MNHEY, CDR2 SMNVEV, per germline (reference sequence). The V gene end was trimmed by 5 bases and the J gene end by 5 bases; junction bases not matched to a gene: 23. This CDR3 region has 19 residues. CDR3 amino acids: CASSQNPGLVHGRGNEQYF. CDR3 nucleotide sequence: TGTGCCAGCAGTCAAAACCCGGGACTAGTACATGGTCGGGGCAACGAGCAGTACTTC.

V usage is TRBV5-1 and J usage is TRBJ2-3; 10 bases are shared with TRBD2. The ends lost 4 bases at V and 6 bases at J; junction bases unmatched: 17. Germline V lookup: CDR1 SGHRS, CDR2 YFSETQ. This CDR3 region has 18 residues. The CDR3 DNA sequence: TGCGCCAGCAGCCCCCTGGGAGCTAGCGGGGGATCGGGCGATACGCAGTATTTT. Its protein product is CASSPLGASGGSGDTQYF. Full variable domain (rest looked up from reference TRBV5-1 and TRBJ2-3): KAGVTQTPRYLIKTRGQQVTLSCSPISGHRSVSWYQQTPGQGLQFLFEYFSETQRNKGNFPGRFSGRQFSNSRSEMNVSTLELGDSALYLCASSPLGASGGSGDTQYFGPGTRLTVL.

The V and J genes are TRBV14 and TRBJ1-6; tentative D call: TRBD1 (5 bases). This CDR3 is built from 14 residues. Per germline, CDR1 SGHDN and CDR2 FVKESK. V lost 4 bases and J 7 bases, leaving 11 bases between the germline ends. CDR3 in amino acids: CASSRGLRNSPLHF. The CDR3 bases are TGTGCCAGCAGCCGGGGCCTAAGAAATTCACCCCTCCACTTT.

V is TRBV18 and J is TRBJ1-1; a possible D gene is TRBD1 (6 bases). Germline values: CDR1 KGHSH, CDR2 LQKENI. There are 13 residues in the CDR3. The ends were cut back, 4 bases at V and 1 base at J, with 7 bases in the middle. DNA of the CDR3: TGTGCCAGCTCACAGGGACAGAACACTGAAGCTTTCTTT. Translated: CASSQGQNTEAFF.

This rearrangement joins TRBV30 to TRBJ2-7; possible D gene TRBD1, 6 bases. V lost 3 bases and J lost 3, with 21 bases in between. Germline V CDR1 and CDR2: GTSNPN, SVGIG (reference sequence). This CDR3 is built from 16 residues. The CDR3 loop reads CAWSVSSTGRGYEQYF. Here the CDR3 DNA reads TGTGCCTGGAGCGTCTCAAGTACAGGGAGAGGCTACGAGCAGTACTTC.

This sequence joins TRBV19 and TRBJ1-1; weak D call: TRBD1 (6 bases). Deletions cut 7 bases from V and 3 bases from J, with 12 bases between. The germline V gene encodes CDR1 LNHDA and CDR2 SQIVND (reference sequence). The CDR3 has 13 amino acids. CDR3 in amino acids: CASKQGGDTEAFF. CDR3 in DNA: TGTGCCAGTAAACAGGGTGGCGACACTGAAGCTTTCTTT.

The chain combines TRBV6-8 with TRBJ1-1; maybe TRBD1 (6 bases). This CDR3 region has 13 residues. Germline V gives CDR1 MNHGY, CDR2 SAAAGT. Trimming left V 11 bases short and J 3 bases short, with 16 bases between. CDR3 region: CASNRDGDTEAFF. In DNA, the CDR3 is TGTGCCTCCAACAGGGATGGCGACACTGAAGCTTTCTTT.